Sequencing of this T cell receptor beta chain was carried out in a study of T cells in tumors after PD-1 blockade. For the study at large: During anti-PD-1 treatment, some patients continued daily vismodegib 150 mg.

The protocol was immunoSEQ multiplex PCR, while the TCRdb copy is restricted to in-frame clones and leaves out a portion. The sample lists 14,000 to 15,000 clones, roughly 80% occurring once. This specimen was PBMCs, taken after anti-PD-1 treatment. The receptor comes from a human donor with basal cell carcinoma.

Written as DNA, the CDR3 is TGTGCCATCAGTGAGCTGAGGGCCGCTAGCACAGATACGCAGTATTTT. It yields the protein CAISELRAASTDTQYF. V gene TRBV10-3 combines with J gene TRBJ2-3; D might be TRBD2 (5 bases). This CDR3 is 16 amino acids long. Germline values: CDR1 ENHRY, CDR2 SYGVKD. V shed 2 bases and J shed 0 bases, with 12 bases lying between them.